This T cell receptor (beta chain) was retrieved from a study of CD8+ T cells in alopecia areata. Sequencing used cDNA as its template, made by extracting RNA and reverse transcribing it. TCRdb's table, derived via immunoSEQ multiplex PCR, lists solely in-frame clones and lacks some. Of tens of thousands of clones listed, about half were seen once; the top ten hold approximately 18%. Per the germline V gene, CDR1 is SEHNR and CDR2 is FQNEAQ (reference sequence). The CDR3 length is 18 residues. The germline V and J ends were trimmed by 4 bases and 2 bases, with 23 bases remaining between them. The rearrangement uses TRBV7-9 and TRBJ2-5; TRBD2 might be the D (6 bases). The sample here was CD8+ T cells sorted from blood, taken at week 0. The clonotype originates from a human donor with alopecia areata. The CDR3 region is CASSSTRPASEGQETQYF. CDR3 nucleotides: TGTGCCAGCAGCTCAACCCGCCCCGCTAGCGAAGGTCAAGAGACCCAGTACTTC. Complete variable domain (other parts from reference TRBV7-9 and TRBJ2-5): DTGVSQNPRHKITKRGQNVTFRCDPISEHNRLYWYRQTLGQGPEFLTYFQNEAQLEKSRLLSDRFSAERPKGSFSTLEIQRTEQGDSAMYLCASSSTRPASEGQETQYFGPGTRLLVL.